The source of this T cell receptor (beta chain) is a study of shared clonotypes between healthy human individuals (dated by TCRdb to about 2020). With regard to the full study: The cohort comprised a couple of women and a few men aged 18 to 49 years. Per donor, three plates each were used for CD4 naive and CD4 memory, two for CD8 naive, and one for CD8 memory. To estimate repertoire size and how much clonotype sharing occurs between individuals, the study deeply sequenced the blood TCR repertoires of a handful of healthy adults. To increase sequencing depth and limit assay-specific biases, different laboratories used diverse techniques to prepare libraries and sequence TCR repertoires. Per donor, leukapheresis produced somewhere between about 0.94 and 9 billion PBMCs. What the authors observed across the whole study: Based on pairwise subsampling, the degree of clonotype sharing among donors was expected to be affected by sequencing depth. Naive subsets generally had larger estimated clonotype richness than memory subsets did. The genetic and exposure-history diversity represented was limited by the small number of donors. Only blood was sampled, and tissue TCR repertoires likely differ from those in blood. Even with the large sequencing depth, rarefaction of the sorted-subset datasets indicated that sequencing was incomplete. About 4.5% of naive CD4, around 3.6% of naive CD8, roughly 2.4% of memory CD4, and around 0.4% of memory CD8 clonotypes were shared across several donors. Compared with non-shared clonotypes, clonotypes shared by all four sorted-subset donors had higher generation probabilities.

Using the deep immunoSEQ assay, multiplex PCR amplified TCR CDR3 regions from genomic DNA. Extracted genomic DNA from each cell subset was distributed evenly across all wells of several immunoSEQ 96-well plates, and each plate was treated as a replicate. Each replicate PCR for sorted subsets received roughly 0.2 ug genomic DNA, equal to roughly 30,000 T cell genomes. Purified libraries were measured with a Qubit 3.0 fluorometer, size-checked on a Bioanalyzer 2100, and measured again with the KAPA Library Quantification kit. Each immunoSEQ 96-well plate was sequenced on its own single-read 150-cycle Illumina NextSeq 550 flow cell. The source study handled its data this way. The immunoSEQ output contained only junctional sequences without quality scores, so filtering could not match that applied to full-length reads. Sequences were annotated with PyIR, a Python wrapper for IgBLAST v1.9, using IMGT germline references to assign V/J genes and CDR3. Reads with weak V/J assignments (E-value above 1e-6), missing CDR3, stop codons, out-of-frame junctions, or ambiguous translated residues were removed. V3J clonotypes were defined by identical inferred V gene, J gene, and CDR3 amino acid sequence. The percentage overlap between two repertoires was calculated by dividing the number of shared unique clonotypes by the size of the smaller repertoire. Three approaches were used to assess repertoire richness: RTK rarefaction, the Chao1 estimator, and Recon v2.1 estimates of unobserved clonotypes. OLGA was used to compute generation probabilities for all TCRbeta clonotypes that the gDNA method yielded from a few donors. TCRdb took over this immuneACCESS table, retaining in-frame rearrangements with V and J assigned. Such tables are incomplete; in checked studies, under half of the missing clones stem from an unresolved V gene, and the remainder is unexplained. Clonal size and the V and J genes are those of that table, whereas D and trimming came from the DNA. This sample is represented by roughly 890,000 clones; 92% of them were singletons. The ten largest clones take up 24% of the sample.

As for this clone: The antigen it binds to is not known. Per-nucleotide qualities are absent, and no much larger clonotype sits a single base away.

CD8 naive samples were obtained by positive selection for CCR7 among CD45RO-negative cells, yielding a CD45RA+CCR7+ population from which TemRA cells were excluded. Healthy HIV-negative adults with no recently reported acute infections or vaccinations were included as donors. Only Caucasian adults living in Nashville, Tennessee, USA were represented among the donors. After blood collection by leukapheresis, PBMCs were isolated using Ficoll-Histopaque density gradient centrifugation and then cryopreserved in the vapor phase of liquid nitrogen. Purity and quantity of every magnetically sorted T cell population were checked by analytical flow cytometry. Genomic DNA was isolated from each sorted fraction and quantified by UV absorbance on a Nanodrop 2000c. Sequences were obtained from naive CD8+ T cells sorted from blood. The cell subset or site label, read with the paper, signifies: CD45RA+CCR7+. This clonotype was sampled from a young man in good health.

Read as DNA, the sequence is TGCAGCGTTGTAGAAGACAGGGGGCGCGGGGCCACAGATACGCAGTATTTT. Its coded protein is CSVVEDRGRGATDTQYF. The chain was built from TRBV29-1 and TRBJ2-3; TRBD1 matches 10 bases in the middle. V trim: 4 bases; J trim: 2 bases; unmatched bases: 12. Looking up the germline V gene yields CDR1 SQVTM and CDR2 ANQGSEA. Measured from the cysteine to the phenylalanine, the CDR3 is 17 residues long. Only CDR3 DNA is held: 51 bases, read in frame from base 1.